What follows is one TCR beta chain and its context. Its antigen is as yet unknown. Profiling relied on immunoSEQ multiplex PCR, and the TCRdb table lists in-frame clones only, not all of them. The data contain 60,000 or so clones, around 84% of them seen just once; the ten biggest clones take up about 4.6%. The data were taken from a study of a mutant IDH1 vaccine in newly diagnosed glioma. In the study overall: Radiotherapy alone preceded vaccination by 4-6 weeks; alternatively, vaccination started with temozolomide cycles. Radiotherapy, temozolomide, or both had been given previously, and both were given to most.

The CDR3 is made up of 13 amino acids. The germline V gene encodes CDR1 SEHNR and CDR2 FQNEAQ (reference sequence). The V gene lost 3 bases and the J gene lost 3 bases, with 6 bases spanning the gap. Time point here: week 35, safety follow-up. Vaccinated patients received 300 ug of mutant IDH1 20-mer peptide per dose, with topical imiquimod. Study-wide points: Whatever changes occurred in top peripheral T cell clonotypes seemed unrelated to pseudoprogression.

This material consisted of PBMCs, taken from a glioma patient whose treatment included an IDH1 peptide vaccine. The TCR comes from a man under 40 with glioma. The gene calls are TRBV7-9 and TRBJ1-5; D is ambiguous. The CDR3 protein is CASSLADNQPQHF. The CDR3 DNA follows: TGTGCCAGCAGCTTGGCAGACAATCAGCCCCAGCATTTT.